This T cell receptor beta chain was recovered during a study of blood T cell repertoires in COVID-19. TCRdb's table, derived via immunoSEQ multiplex PCR, lists solely in-frame clones and lacks some. The data contain roughly 200,000 clones, roughly 92% of them seen just once; the ten biggest clones take up about 0.8%. The CDR3 has 14 amino acids. CDR1 and CDR2 from the germline V gene are MNHEY and SVGAGI. The J segment lost 4 bases and the V segment lost 4 bases, leaving 6 bases of the junction unmatched. It was during active infection that Seattle patients were enrolled and then longitudinally followed.

Sequencing used peripheral blood. The receptor was isolated from a man younger than 45 with COVID-19, enrolled during active disease. This chain uses TRBV6-5 with TRBJ1-2; 7 bases agree with TRBD1. The CDR3 sequence: CASSSDRAPYGYTF. The CDR3, as DNA: TGTGCCAGCAGTTCCGACAGGGCCCCCTATGGCTACACCTTC.